This T cell receptor beta chain is drawn from a study of response to subunit inactivated influenza vaccine. With respect to this clonotype: Its antigen remains unknown.

The germline V gene encodes CDR1 SGHDN and CDR2 FVKESK. There are 15 residues in the CDR3. After removal of 8 bases from V and 5 bases from J, the junction contained 13 bases not matched to a gene. Study results and caveats: T cells newly recruited by each seasonal influenza vaccination are few, the authors suggested.

TCRdb ran MiXCR on the RT-PCR reads and lists one entry per CDR3 protein. In the table there are about 580,000 distinct CDR3 sequences, approximately 15% of which are singletons. The clonotype originates from a middle-aged man who received an inactivated influenza vaccine. V usage is TRBV14 and J usage is TRBJ2-5; 8 positions agree with TRBD1. Sequencing was performed on PBMCs from blood, taken 12 days after vaccination. The CDR3 DNA reads as TGTGCCAGCGAGTTGGACAGGGAGGTTCTCGAGACCCAGTACTTC. This gives the protein CASELDREVLETQYF. The full variable domain, with the rest looked up from reference TRBV14 and TRBJ2-5, is EAGVTQFPSHSVIEKGQTVTLRCDPISGHDNLYWYRRVMGKEIKFLLHFVKESKQDESGMPNNRFLAERTGGTYSTLKVQPAELEDSGVYFCASELDREVLETQYFGPGTRLLVL.